Shown below are 10 T cell receptor beta chains from a single sample sequenced in a study of T cell responses to AZD1222 COVID-19 vaccine. Libraries were prepared by immunoSEQ multiplex PCR; TCRdb keeps only in-frame clonotypes and omits some of them. The sample yields about 160,000 clones, under 95% seen once. The sequencing used peripheral blood, collected on day 0 of MenACWY control vaccination. These receptors were collected from an adult in good health.

V gene TRBV10-3 combines with J gene TRBJ1-5; D may be TRBD1 (6 bases). Trimming stripped 2 bases from V and 5 bases from J, with 13 bases between. Germline-derived CDR1 and CDR2 are ENHRY and SYGVKD. There are 15 residues in the CDR3. The CDR3 DNA reads TGTGCCATCAGTGAGCTGGAAGGGGGGGATCAGCCCCAGCATTTT. It encodes CAISELEGGDQPQHF.

V and J are TRBV7-9 and TRBJ2-3; D gene uncertain. Germline V gene sequence: CDR1 SEHNR, CDR2 FQNEAQ (reference sequence). The CDR3 length is 16 residues. V lost 4 bases to trimming and J lost 3 bases, with 17 bases between them. In DNA, the CDR3 is TGTGCCAGCAGCTCTGGGTTCGGGTTAGTGACAGATACGCAGTATTTT. It translates to CASSSGFGLVTDTQYF.

The chain uses TRBV2 and TRBJ2-2; D possibly uses TRBD1 or TRBD2 (5 bases each). Germline V gives CDR1 SNHLY, CDR2 FYNNEI. Trimming shortened V by 11 bases and J by 8 bases, and 18 bases separated the two germline ends. The CDR3 length is 13 residues. CDR3: CAVTGAEGGELFF. CDR3 nucleotide sequence: TGTGCCGTCACTGGGGCCGAGGGTGGGGAGCTGTTTTTT. Filled out from reference TRBV2 and TRBJ2-2, the complete variable domain reads EPEVTQTPSHQVTQMGQEVILRCVPISNHLYFYWYRQILGQKVEFLVSFYNNEISEKSEIFDDQFSVERPDGSNFTLKIRSTKLEDSAMYFCAVTGAEGGELFFGEGSRLTVL.

The gene calls are TRBV3-1 (or the pseudogene TRBV3-2) and TRBJ1-4; D gene unclear. Germline CDR1 LGHDT, CDR2 YNNKEL (reference sequence). Deletions cut 3 bases from V and 5 bases from J, with 4 bases between. The CDR3 runs 12 residues. The CDR3 spells CASSQGNEKLFF. CDR3 coding DNA: TGTGCCAGCAGCCAGGGGAATGAAAAACTGTTTTTT.

V gene TRBV6-2 or TRBV6-3 combines with J gene TRBJ2-2, with no clear D. V dropped 2 bases and J dropped 5 bases, with 18 bases sitting between them. This CDR3 is built from 17 residues. Germline V gene sequence: CDR1 MNHEY, CDR2 SVGEGT. DNA for the CDR3: TGTGCCAGCAGTTACCCTCCTTTCCGGTCGGGTACCGGGGAGCTGTTTTTT. This gives the protein CASSYPPFRSGTGELFF.

This clone has more than one count but fewer than ten. The chain recombines TRBV19 with TRBJ1-2; D is possibly TRBD1 (6 bases). V was shortened by 5 bases and J by 4 bases, with 11 bases between the two germline ends. This CDR3 comprises 13 residues. CDR1 is LNHDA and CDR2 is SQIVND in the germline V gene (reference sequence). CDR3 in amino acids: CASSVEGGYGYTF. The CDR3 DNA sequence: TGTGCCAGTAGTGTCGAGGGGGGCTATGGCTACACCTTC.

This chain links TRBV4-1 with TRBJ1-3; the D is unclear. The CDR3 is 15 amino acids. Germline values: CDR1 MGHRA, CDR2 YSYEKL. The V end lost 1 base, the J end lost 3 bases, and 10 bases lay between the germline ends. CDR3 nucleotides: TGCGCCAGCAGCCAAGGCGGGTTCAGTGGAAACACCATATATTTT. Its protein is CASSQGGFSGNTIYF.

The V call is TRBV10-3, the J call TRBJ2-5, with 8 bases identical to TRBD2. Germline V gene data show CDR1 as ENHRY and CDR2 as SYGVKD. The CDR3 is 17 amino acids. After removal of 0 bases from V and 4 bases from J, the junction contained 10 bases not matched to a gene. CDR3 sequence: CAISESIGLAGGETQYF. CDR3 bases: TGTGCCATCAGTGAGTCGATCGGACTAGCTGGGGGAGAGACCCAGTACTTC.

This rearrangement joins TRBV11-3 to TRBJ1-4; 10 bases are a match to TRBD1. J was trimmed by 10 bases and V by 1 base; bases with no gene match: 6. Germline V gene lookup returns CDR1 SGHNT and CDR2 YENEEA. The CDR3 is 15 residues long. The CDR3 region has the DNA TGTGCCAGCAGCTTAGCGGGACAGGGGAGGTCAAAACTGTTTTTT. Residues: CASSLAGQGRSKLFF.

The chain has TRBV5-1 and TRBJ2-3; TRBD2 matches at 7 bases. This CDR3 has 14 residues. J gave up 6 bases and V 0 bases, and 4 bases lay outside the gene matches. In germline, CDR1 is SGHRS, CDR2 YFSETQ. The CDR3 protein is CASSLAGGMDTQYF. CDR3 nucleotide sequence: TGCGCCAGCAGCTTGGCCGGGGGGATGGATACGCAGTATTTT.